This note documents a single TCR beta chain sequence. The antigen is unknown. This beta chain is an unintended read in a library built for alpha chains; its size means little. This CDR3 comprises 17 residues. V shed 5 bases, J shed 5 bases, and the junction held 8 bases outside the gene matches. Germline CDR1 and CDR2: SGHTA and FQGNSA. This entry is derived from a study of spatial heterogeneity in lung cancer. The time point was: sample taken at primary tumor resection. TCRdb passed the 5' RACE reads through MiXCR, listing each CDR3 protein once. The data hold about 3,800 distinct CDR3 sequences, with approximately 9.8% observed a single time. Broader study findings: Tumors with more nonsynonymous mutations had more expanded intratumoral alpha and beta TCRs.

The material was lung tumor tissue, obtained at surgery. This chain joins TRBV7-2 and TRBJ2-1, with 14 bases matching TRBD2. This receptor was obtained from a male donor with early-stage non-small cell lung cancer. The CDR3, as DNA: TGTGCCAGCAGCAAAGGACTAGCGGGGGGCGGGCACAATGAGCAGTTCTTC. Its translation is CASSKGLAGGGHNEQFF.